This T cell receptor beta chain was found in a study of blood T cell repertoires in COVID-19. Using immunoSEQ multiplex PCR, the repertoire was profiled, and TCRdb retains in-frame clones only, with some absent. The sample shows around 250,000 clones, about 86% of them seen only once. Sequencing used PBMCs or T cells enriched from blood (not recorded which). The TCR was taken from a man under 40 with acute COVID-19.

The CDR3, as DNA: TGTGCCAGCAGCGTAGCGGGGGCAACTAATGAAAAACTGTTTTTT. Protein sequence: CASSVAGATNEKLFF. V usage is TRBV9 and J usage is TRBJ1-4, with D possibly being TRBD1 (5 bases). This CDR3 spans 15 amino acids. V was shortened by 0 bases and J by 0 bases, with 6 bases between the two germline ends. Germline lookup yields CDR1 SGDLS and CDR2 YYNGEE.